Below, 29 T cell receptor beta chains from the same sample are listed, as sequenced in a study of regulatory T cells in long-lasting Graves disease. Time point in this sample: persistent/refractory GD, antithyroid drugs over 5 years with positive TRAb. Isolated PBMC RNA provided the starting material for the TCR library. iRepertoire HTBI primers and Arm-PCR of CDR3 regions built TCR beta libraries. TCRdb reprocessed the multiplex PCR reads with MiXCR, giving one entry per CDR3 protein. The sample lists about 300,000 distinct CDR3 sequences; 22% were seen once. The source material was peripheral blood mononuclear cells (PBMCs), sampled when the disease was refractory, from a patient treated with antithyroid drugs. The receptors were gathered from a female donor with Graves disease.

The chain employs TRBV9 and TRBJ2-1; 7 nucleotides line up with TRBD2. Germline assignment: CDR1 SGDLS and CDR2 YYNGEE. This CDR3 has 15 amino acids. Unmatched junction bases numbered 3, after V lost 3 bases and J lost 0 bases. Written as DNA, the CDR3 is TGTGCCAGCAGCGCAGCTAGCGGCTCCTACAATGAGCAGTTCTTC. It yields the protein CASSAASGSYNEQFF.

Here the CDR3 DNA reads TGTGCCAGCAGTCCGAGCGAGGACACCGGGGAGCTGTTTTTT. Residues: CASSPSEDTGELFF. V is TRBV27 and J is TRBJ2-2; D is unresolved. From germline, CDR1 is MNHEY and CDR2 SMNVEV (reference sequence). Trimming removed 5 bases at V and 3 bases at J, with 10 bases between. The CDR3 contains 14 residues.

The sample holds a few counts of this clonotype. The CDR3 loop is CASKLASSYEQYF. The CDR3 coding sequence is TGTGCCAGCAAACTAGCCTCCTCCTACGAGCAGTACTTC. The J gene is TRBJ2-7, the V gene TRBV6-2 or TRBV6-3, with D tentatively TRBD2 (6 bases). The V and J ends lost 7 bases and 0 bases respectively, with 10 bases between them. CDR3 length equals 13 residues. CDR1 and CDR2 from the germline V gene are MNHEY and SVGEGT.

The CDR3 here is CASSPRLTGANVLTF. CDR3 in DNA: TGCGCCAGCAGCCCCCGACTGACTGGGGCCAACGTCCTGACTTTC. The V call is TRBV4-3, the J call TRBJ2-6, with D uncertain. CDR3 length: 15 residues. Germline loops: CDR1 LGHNA, CDR2 YSLEER. Deletions cut 4 bases from V and 2 bases from J, with 9 bases between.

This clonotype was counted ten times or more. This chain links TRBV30 with TRBJ2-7, with 9 bases fitting TRBD1. Germline trimming cut 2 bases from V and 3 bases from J; bases unmatched to any gene: 2. Germline CDR1 reads GTSNPN; CDR2 reads SVGIG (reference sequence). CDR3 length: 13 residues. CDR3 DNA sequence: TGTGCCTGGAGTCTGACAGGGGGCTACGAGCAGTACTTC. Translation gives CAWSLTGGYEQYF.

This clonotype was picked up many times. The rearrangement joins TRBV7-8 to TRBJ1-4; a possible D gene is TRBD1 (5 bases). Trimming took 2 bases from V and 8 from J, leaving 12 bases between them. This CDR3 contains 14 residues. The V gene's germline CDR1 is SGHVS and CDR2 FQNEAQ. CDR3 nucleotides: TGTGCCAGCAGCTTACGGGGGTTCGGGGAAAAACTGTTTTTT. Translated: CASSLRGFGEKLFF.

The gene calls are TRBV10-3 and TRBJ2-7; 11 positions match TRBD2. V shed 6 bases, J shed 1 base, and the junction held 5 bases outside the gene matches. The CDR3 spans 15 residues. In germline, CDR1 is ENHRY, CDR2 SYGVKD. CDR3: CAIRAGTSGSYEQYF. The CDR3 bases are TGTGCCATCAGAGCCGGGACTAGCGGTTCCTACGAGCAGTACTTC.

This clonotype was observed many times. One end of the junction is discordant with germline, which a read error may explain. The genes are TRBV4-3 and TRBJ2-7; perhaps TRBD2 as D (5 bases). The V gene's germline CDR1 is LGHNA and CDR2 YSLEER. The CDR3 is 14 amino acids. CDR3 DNA sequence: TGTGCCAGCAGCTTAGACCGGGATTCCTACGAGCAGTACTTC. Amino acids: CASSLDRDSYEQYF.

At least ten counts were recorded for this clonotype. This chain uses TRBV20-1 with TRBJ1-1; 8 positions match TRBD1. This CDR3 is 13 amino acids long. The V gene end was trimmed by 5 bases and the J gene end by 4 bases; junction bases not matched to a gene: 6. The V gene's germline CDR1 is DFQATT and CDR2 SNEGSKA (reference sequence). Written as DNA, the CDR3 is TGCAGTGCTTACCCGACAGGGGCCACTGAAGCTTTCTTT. Translation: CSAYPTGATEAFF.

The gene calls are TRBV15 and TRBJ2-4; 12 bases map to TRBD2. V gave up 5 bases and J gave up 3 bases; unmatched junction bases: 11. CDR3 length: 18 residues. CDR1 and CDR2 from the germline V gene are LNHNV and YYDKDF (reference sequence). CDR3 in DNA: TGTGCCACCAGCTCCTCTAGCGGGAGGGCCGTTGACAAAAACATTCAGTACTTC. It is translated as CATSSSSGRAVDKNIQYF.

The V and J genes are TRBV7-2 and TRBJ2-1; the D gene is possibly TRBD2 (5 bases). The CDR3 contains 12 residues. Germline V gives CDR1 SGHTA, CDR2 FQGNSA. The V end was cut by 2 bases, the J end by 9 bases, with 8 bases between. The CDR3 here is CASSLQRGEQFF. CDR3 in DNA: TGTGCCAGCAGCTTACAACGGGGTGAGCAGTTCTTC.

This clonotype was seen more than once but under ten times. This chain joins TRBV30 and TRBJ1-1, with a weak D call TRBD1 (6 bases). V gave up 5 bases and J gave up 1 base, with 11 bases separating them. Germline loops: CDR1 GTSNPN, CDR2 SVGIG (reference sequence). This CDR3 spans 13 amino acids. In DNA form, the CDR3 reads TGTGCCTGGGACGAGACAGGGAACACTGAAGCTTTCTTT. Amino acids: CAWDETGNTEAFF.

V and J are TRBV6-5 and TRBJ1-2, with TRBD1 matching 8 bases. V was pared by 2 bases and J by 3 bases, with 5 bases of the junction left unmatched. The CDR3 consists of 15 residues. Germline CDR1 and CDR2: MNHEY and SVGAGI. The CDR3 DNA sequence: TGTGCCAGCAGTTACGGACAGGGCTATGACTATGGCTACACCTTC. Protein sequence: CASSYGQGYDYGYTF.

With respect to this clonotype: This may arise from a read error, as a much more abundant clone is one base away. The genes are TRBV6-1 and TRBJ2-7; D remains unclear. This CDR3 contains 12 residues. Trimming took 11 bases from V and 4 from J, leaving 15 bases between them. Germline CDR1 and CDR2: MNHNS and SASEGT. The CDR3 sequence is CAGSSVPYEQYF. CDR3 coding DNA: TGTGCCGGCTCCAGTGTTCCTTACGAGCAGTACTTC.

This chain connects TRBV6-2 or TRBV6-3 to TRBJ2-5, with D possibly TRBD2 on 6 matching bases. The CDR3 has 14 residues. CDR1 is MNHEY, CDR2 SVGEGT, per germline. The ends were cut back, 0 bases at V and 5 bases at J, with 10 bases in the middle. The CDR3 bases are TGTGCCAGCAGTTACTCGGCGGGGTACGAGACCCAGTACTTC. It specifies CASSYSAGYETQYF.

This rearrangement joins TRBV9 to TRBJ2-7; TRBD2 matches at 7 bases. Germline V gene data show CDR1 as SGDLS and CDR2 as YYNGEE. With V trimmed by 4 bases and J by 6 bases, 10 bases remained unmatched. The CDR3 totals 14 residues. This CDR3 is CASSQVGTTGEQYF. The DNA for the CDR3 is TGTGCCAGCAGCCAAGTAGGGACTACCGGCGAGCAGTACTTC.

In its sample, this clonotype was seen many times. The V gene is TRBV2, the J gene TRBJ1-1; D gene unclear. This CDR3 spans 14 amino acids. Per germline, CDR1 SNHLY and CDR2 FYNNEI. Trimming took off 3 bases at V and 6 bases at J, with 14 bases between the two ends. The CDR3 DNA reads as TGTGCCAGCAGTGAGATGGGAGTCGGATCTGAAGCTTTCTTT. The encoded protein is CASSEMGVGSEAFF. Looking up the rest from reference TRBV2 and TRBJ1-1 gives the full variable domain: EPEVTQTPSHQVTQMGQEVILRCVPISNHLYFYWYRQILGQKVEFLVSFYNNEISEKSEIFDDQFSVERPDGSNFTLKIRSTKLEDSAMYFCASSEMGVGSEAFFGQGTRLTVV.

This clonotype appeared a few times. The chain links TRBV27 to TRBJ2-3; D uncertain. Trimming cost V 8 bases and J 2 bases, with 17 bases left between them. Germline V lookup: CDR1 MNHEY, CDR2 SMNVEV (reference sequence). The CDR3 is 15 amino acids. Here the CDR3 DNA reads TGTGCCAGCGCAGAGCCTCTTAGTTTCACAGATACGCAGTATTTT. Encoded protein: CASAEPLSFTDTQYF.

At least ten counts were recorded for this clonotype. V usage is TRBV7-2 and J usage is TRBJ2-7; D not resolved. Germline CDR1 is SGHTA and CDR2 is FQGNSA. V lost 4 bases to trimming and J lost 2 bases, with 12 bases between them. The CDR3 is 14 amino acids. The CDR3 sequence: CASSSDGPPYEQYF. As DNA, the CDR3 is TGTGCCAGCAGCTCAGATGGGCCTCCCTACGAGCAGTACTTC.

This rearrangement joins TRBV7-2 to TRBJ1-5; 9 nucleotides line up with TRBD1. Germline V gene data show CDR1 as SGHTA and CDR2 as FQGNSA. The V segment lost 4 bases and the J segment 7 bases; nucleotides outside the gene matches: 5. The length of the CDR3 is 14 residues. CDR3 sequence reads: CASSSRQGGQPQHF. CDR3 sequence (DNA): TGTGCCAGCAGCTCTCGACAGGGGGGACAGCCCCAGCATTTT. The variable domain in full, with the rest retrieved from reference TRBV7-2 and TRBJ1-5, is GAGVSQSPSNKVTEKGKDVELRCDPISGHTALYWYRQSLGQGLEFLIYFQGNSAPDKSGLPSDRFSAERTGGSVSTLTIQRTQQEDSAVYLCASSSRQGGQPQHFGDGTRLSIL.

The V call is TRBV28, the J call TRBJ2-1, with 13 nucleotides matching TRBD2. There are 16 residues in the CDR3. V dropped 3 bases and J dropped 8; count of bases not matched to a gene: 7. The germline gives CDR1 MDHEN, CDR2 SYDVKM. For the CDR3, the DNA is TGTGCCAGCAGTTTGGAGGGACTAGCGGGATCCTATGAGCAGTTCTTC. Translated: CASSLEGLAGSYEQFF.

There are many counts of this clonotype. J is TRBJ2-7 and V is TRBV11-2; D gene ambiguous. The CDR3 has 15 amino acids. V lost 1 base to trimming and J lost 4 bases, with 14 bases between them. The germline V gene has CDR1 SGHAT and CDR2 FQNNGV. DNA for the CDR3: TGTGCCAGCAGCTTAGCCGCGGACGTTTTGTACGAGCAGTACTTC. It specifies CASSLAADVLYEQYF.

This clonotype was detected ten times or more. The chain uses TRBV6-2 or TRBV6-3 and TRBJ2-5; D is uncertain. The CDR3 sequence is 15 residues long. The germline CDR1 and CDR2 sequences are MNHEY and SVGEGT. Trimming took off 2 bases at V and 4 bases at J, with 14 bases between the two ends. The CDR3 nucleotides read TGTGCCAGCAGTTACCTCCTCCCGGGTGGAGAGACCCAGTACTTC. It specifies CASSYLLPGGETQYF.

The chain couples TRBV19 to TRBJ2-1; 7 nucleotides agree with TRBD2. This CDR3 has 15 amino acids. CDR1 and CDR2 (germline): LNHDA, SQIVND (reference sequence). Losses at the gene ends were 5 bases for V and 9 bases for J; bases not matched to a gene: 13. The CDR3 DNA is TGTGCCAGTAGTTCGGCCAGCGGGAAATGGGGTGAGCAGTTCTTC. Amino acid sequence: CASSSASGKWGEQFF. Combining the CDR3 with reference TRBV19 and TRBJ2-1 gives the whole variable domain DGGITQSPKYLFRKEGQNVTLSCEQNLNHDAMYWYRQDPGQGLRLIYYSQIVNDFQKGDIAEGYSVSREKKESFPLTVTSAQKNPTAFYLCASSSASGKWGEQFFGPGTRLTVL.

CDR3 sequence: CASSSPQGLAGKQFF. CDR3 in DNA: TGTGCCAGCAGTTCCCCCCAGGGGCTAGCGGGAAAGCAGTTCTTC. The J gene is TRBJ2-1, the V gene TRBV6-2 or TRBV6-3; 9 nucleotides line up with TRBD2. Germline CDR1 is MNHEY and CDR2 is SVGEGT. This CDR3 comprises 15 residues. Trimming removed 4 bases from V and 11 bases from J; junction bases left unmatched: 12.

In the case of this clonotype: A much larger clone lies a single base off, so this may be a read error. The rearrangement links TRBV5-8 to TRBJ1-1, with D possibly TRBD1 on 5 matching bases. This CDR3 is built from 13 residues. Trimming removed 5 bases at V and 4 bases at J, with 12 bases between. Germline V lookup: CDR1 SGHTS, CDR2 YDEGEE. CDR3 DNA sequence: TGTGCCAGCAGAACGCGACAGAGCACTGAAGCTTTCTTT. Protein product: CASRTRQSTEAFF.

Ten or more counts support this clonotype. This sequence joins TRBV28 and TRBJ1-1; D may be TRBD1 (6 bases). Germline loops: CDR1 MDHEN, CDR2 SYDVKM. The CDR3 is 15 residues long. The V end was cut by 6 bases, the J end by 3 bases, with 17 bases between. CDR3 loop: CASRGAGVRYTEAFF. CDR3 coding DNA: TGTGCCAGCAGGGGGGCGGGGGTACGGTACACTGAAGCTTTCTTT.

This clonotype was counted only a few times. This chain connects TRBV19 to TRBJ2-2; a weak D match, TRBD2 (5 bases). CDR3 size: 14 residues. Trimming shortened V by 6 bases and J by 6 bases, and 14 bases separated the two germline ends. Looked up from germline, CDR1 is LNHDA and CDR2 is SQIVND (reference sequence). The CDR3 DNA sequence: TGTGCCAGTAGGGCGCGAGAAGCGGCCGGGGAGCTGTTTTTT. The encoded protein is CASRAREAAGELFF. The whole variable domain, filled in from reference TRBV19 and TRBJ2-2, reads DGGITQSPKYLFRKEGQNVTLSCEQNLNHDAMYWYRQDPGQGLRLIYYSQIVNDFQKGDIAEGYSVSREKKESFPLTVTSAQKNPTAFYLCASRAREAAGELFFGEGSRLTVL.

The chain's CDR3 is CAWGRDATEAFF. CDR3 coding DNA: TGTGCCTGGGGGAGGGACGCAACTGAAGCTTTCTTT. The J gene is TRBJ1-1, the V gene TRBV30, with D maybe TRBD1 (5 bases). The ends were cut back, 5 bases at V and 5 bases at J, with 12 bases in the middle. CDR1 and CDR2 (germline): GTSNPN, SVGIG (reference sequence). The CDR3 sequence is 12 residues long.